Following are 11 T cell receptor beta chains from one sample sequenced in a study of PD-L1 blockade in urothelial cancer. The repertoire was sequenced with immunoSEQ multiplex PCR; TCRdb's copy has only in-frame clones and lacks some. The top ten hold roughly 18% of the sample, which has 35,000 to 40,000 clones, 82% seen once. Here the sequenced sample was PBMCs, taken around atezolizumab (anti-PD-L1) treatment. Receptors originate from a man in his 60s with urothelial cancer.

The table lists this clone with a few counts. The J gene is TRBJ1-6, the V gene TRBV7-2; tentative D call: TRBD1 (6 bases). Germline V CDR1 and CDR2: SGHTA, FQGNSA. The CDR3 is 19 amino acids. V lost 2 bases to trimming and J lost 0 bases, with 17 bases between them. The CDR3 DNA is TGTGCCAGCAGCTTAAGGACAGCAGGCCCGAGCTCCTATAATTCACCCCTCCACTTT. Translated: CASSLRTAGPSSYNSPLHF.

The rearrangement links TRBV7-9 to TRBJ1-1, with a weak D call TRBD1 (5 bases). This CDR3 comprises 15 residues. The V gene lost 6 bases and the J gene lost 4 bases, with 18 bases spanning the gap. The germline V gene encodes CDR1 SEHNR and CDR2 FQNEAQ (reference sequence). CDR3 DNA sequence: TGTGCCAGCAGATCCGACAGTTACTCGGGCACTGAAGCTTTCTTT. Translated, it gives CASRSDSYSGTEAFF.

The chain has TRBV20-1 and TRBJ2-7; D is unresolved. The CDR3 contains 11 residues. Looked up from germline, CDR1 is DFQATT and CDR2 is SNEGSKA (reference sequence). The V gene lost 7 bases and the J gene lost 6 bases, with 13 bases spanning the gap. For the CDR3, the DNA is TGCAGTGTGTCTCCCTTAGTCGAGCAGTACTTC. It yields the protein CSVSPLVEQYF.

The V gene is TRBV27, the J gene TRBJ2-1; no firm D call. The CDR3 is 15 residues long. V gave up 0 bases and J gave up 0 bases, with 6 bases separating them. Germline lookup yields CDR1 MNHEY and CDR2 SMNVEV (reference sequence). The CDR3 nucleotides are TGTGCCAGCAGTTTATCGCCTAGCTCCTACAATGAGCAGTTCTTC. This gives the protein CASSLSPSSYNEQFF.

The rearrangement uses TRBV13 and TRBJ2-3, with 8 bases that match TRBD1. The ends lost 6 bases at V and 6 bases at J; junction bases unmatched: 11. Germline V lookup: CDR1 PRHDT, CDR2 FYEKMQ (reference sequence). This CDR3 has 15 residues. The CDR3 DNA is TGTGCCAGCAGTTTTCAGGGGGCTCGGAGCGATACGCAGTATTTT. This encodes CASSFQGARSDTQYF.

CDR3 DNA sequence: TGTGCCAGCAGCCCACCGGGTTCCGGGACAGGGTCAGGTCAGACCCAGTACTTC. It is translated as CASSPPGSGTGSGQTQYF. The J gene is TRBJ2-5, the V gene TRBV27; 9 positions agree with TRBD1. The CDR3 totals 18 residues. The trim removed 6 bases at V and 6 bases at J, leaving 20 bases unmatched. Germline CDR1 and CDR2: MNHEY and SMNVEV (reference sequence).

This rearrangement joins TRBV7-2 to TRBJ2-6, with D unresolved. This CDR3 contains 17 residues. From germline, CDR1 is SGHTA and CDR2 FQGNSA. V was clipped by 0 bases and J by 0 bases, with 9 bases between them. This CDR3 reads CASSLAGSNSGANVLTF. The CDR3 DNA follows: TGTGCCAGCAGCTTAGCGGGCAGTAACTCTGGGGCCAACGTCCTGACTTTC.

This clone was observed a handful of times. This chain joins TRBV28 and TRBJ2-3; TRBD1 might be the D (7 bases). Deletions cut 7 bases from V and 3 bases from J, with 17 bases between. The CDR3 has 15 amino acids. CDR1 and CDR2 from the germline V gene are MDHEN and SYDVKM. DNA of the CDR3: TGTGCCAGCATAATGGAGGGGGCCGGGACAGATACGCAGTATTTT. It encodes CASIMEGAGTDTQYF.

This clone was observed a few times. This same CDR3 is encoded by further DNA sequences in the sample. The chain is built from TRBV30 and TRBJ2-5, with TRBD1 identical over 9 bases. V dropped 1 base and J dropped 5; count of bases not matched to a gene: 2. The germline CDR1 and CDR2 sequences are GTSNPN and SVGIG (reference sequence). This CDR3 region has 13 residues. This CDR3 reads CAWSATGGETQYF. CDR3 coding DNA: TGTGCCTGGAGTGCGACAGGGGGGGAGACCCAGTACTTC.

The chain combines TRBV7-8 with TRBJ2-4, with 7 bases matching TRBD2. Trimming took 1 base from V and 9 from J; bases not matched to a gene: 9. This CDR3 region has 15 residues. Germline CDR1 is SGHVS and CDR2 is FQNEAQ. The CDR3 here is CASSLVGGTAGIQYF. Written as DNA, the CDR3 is TGTGCCAGCAGCTTAGTCGGGGGGACCGCGGGCATTCAGTACTTC.

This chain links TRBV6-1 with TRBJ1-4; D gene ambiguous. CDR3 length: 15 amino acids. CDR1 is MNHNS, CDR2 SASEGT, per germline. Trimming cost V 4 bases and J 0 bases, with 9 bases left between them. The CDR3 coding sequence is TGTGCCAGCAGTGGGGCCAGCTCAACTAATGAAAAACTGTTTTTT. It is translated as CASSGASSTNEKLFF.